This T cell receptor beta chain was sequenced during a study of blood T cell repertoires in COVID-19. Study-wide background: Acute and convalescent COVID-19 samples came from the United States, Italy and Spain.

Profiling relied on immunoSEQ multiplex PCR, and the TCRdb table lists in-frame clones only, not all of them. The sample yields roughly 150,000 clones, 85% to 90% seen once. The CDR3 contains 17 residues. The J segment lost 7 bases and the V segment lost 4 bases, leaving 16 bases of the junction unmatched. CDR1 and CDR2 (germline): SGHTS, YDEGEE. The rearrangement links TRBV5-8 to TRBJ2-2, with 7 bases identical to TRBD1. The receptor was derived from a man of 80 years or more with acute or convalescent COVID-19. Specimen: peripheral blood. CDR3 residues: CASSRKGQTSTGGELFF. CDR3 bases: TGTGCCAGCAGCCGTAAGGGACAGACTTCGACCGGCGGGGAGCTGTTTTTT.